The present entry profiles one TCR beta chain with its context. The antigen is undetermined. Per germline, CDR1 SGHTA and CDR2 FQGNSA. This CDR3 spans 12 amino acids. J gave up 12 bases and V 1 base, and 2 bases lay outside the gene matches. The data were taken from a study of blood T cells in healthy people across ages. Study-level points and caveats: Conclusively comparing naive with antigen-experienced cells was impossible with unsorted PBMCs.

For the second PCR, which ran for roughly 7 to 11 cycles, a sample-barcoded 5' primer and a J-beta primer mix were used. Each CDR3 protein is one row after TCRdb ran MiXCR on the 5' RACE reads. The table has hundreds of thousands of distinct CDR3 sequences, around 36% seen once. The chain combines TRBV7-2 with TRBJ2-1; 8 nucleotides line up with TRBD2. The specimen was blood. The source is a man between 18 and 35 years old in good health. The CDR3: CASSLDAGGQFF. Written as DNA, the CDR3 is TGTGCCAGCAGCTTAGACGCGGGGGGGCAGTTCTTC. Combining the CDR3 with reference TRBV7-2 and TRBJ2-1 gives the whole variable domain GAGVSQSPSNKVTEKGKDVELRCDPISGHTALYWYRQSLGQGLEFLIYFQGNSAPDKSGLPSDRFSAERTGGSVSTLTIQRTQQEDSAVYLCASSLDAGGQFFGPGTRLTVL.